This T cell receptor beta chain appears in the sequencing data of a study of cytomegalovirus exposure and HLA in healthy donors. PCR employed 60 Vbeta and 13 Jbeta primers. Method: immunoSEQ multiplex PCR; TCRdb's copy keeps in-frame clones and lacks some. The sample lists tens of thousands of clones; about 82% were seen once. Germline V gene data show CDR1 as MNHNS and CDR2 as SASEGT. The CDR3 length is 15 residues. With 1 base removed from V and 4 bases from J, the gap between germline ends came to 11 bases. The clonotype originates from a woman aged 25-40 years in good health and CMV-seronegative. Material for sequencing was PBMCs. The chain combines TRBV6-1 with TRBJ1-5; possibly TRBD1 for D (6 bases). The CDR3 DNA reads as TGTGCCAGCAGTGAAGTAGGGACATTAAATCAGCCCCAGCATTTT. As protein: CASSEVGTLNQPQHF.